Following are 22 T cell receptor beta chains from one sample sequenced in a study of blood T cell repertoires in COVID-19. Method: immunoSEQ multiplex PCR; TCRdb's copy keeps in-frame clones and lacks some. The sample has about 370,000 clones; 80% to 90% are singletons. The sample taken for sequencing was PBMCs or T cells enriched from blood (not recorded which). These receptors were taken from a man aged 18 to 35 who had recovered from COVID-19.

This chain connects TRBV29-1 to TRBJ2-1; maybe TRBD1 (5 bases). CDR3 length equals 11 residues. Germline-derived CDR1 and CDR2 are SQVTM and ANQGSEA. V was clipped by 5 bases and J by 6 bases, with 8 bases between them. CDR3 coding DNA: TGCAGCGTTAACGACAGCAATGAGCAGTTCTTC. Translated: CSVNDSNEQFF.

The CDR3 DNA sequence: TGTGCCAGTAGTCTGCTTTGGGCTTCGACGGATACGCAGTATTTT. Translated, it gives CASSLLWASTDTQYF. The V gene is TRBV19, the J gene TRBJ2-3; the D is unclear. Germline V gives CDR1 LNHDA, CDR2 SQIVND (reference sequence). Deletions cut 5 bases from V and 6 bases from J, with 18 bases between. The CDR3 is made up of 15 amino acids.

The rearrangement joins TRBV19 to TRBJ2-1, with TRBD2 identical over 7 bases. The CDR3 totals 16 residues. Germline-derived CDR1 and CDR2 are LNHDA and SQIVND (reference sequence). V dropped 4 bases and J dropped 0; count of bases not matched to a gene: 6. DNA for the CDR3: TGTGCCAGTAGTACCCCCACTAGCGACTCCTACAATGAGCAGTTCTTC. Its translation is CASSTPTSDSYNEQFF.

In this sample, this clone turned up a few times. The chain recombines TRBV24-1 with TRBJ2-2; no firm D call. The CDR3 covers 15 residues. The V gene lost 0 bases and the J gene lost 4 bases, with 8 bases spanning the gap. Germline V gene data show CDR1 as KGHDR and CDR2 as SFDVKD. The CDR3 DNA follows: TGTGCCACCAGTGATTTGGGCCGAACCACCGGGGAGCTGTTTTTT. As protein: CATSDLGRTTGELFF.

The chain is built from TRBV4-1 and TRBJ2-3; 7 nucleotides line up with TRBD2. This CDR3 is 17 amino acids long. CDR1 is MGHRA and CDR2 is YSYEKL in the germline V gene. V shed 0 bases and J 4 bases; nucleotides not matched to a gene: 10. The CDR3 nucleotides read TGCGCCAGCAGCCAAGATTCCCGCGGGAGTAGCGCAGATACGCAGTATTTT. Amino acids: CASSQDSRGSSADTQYF.

The chain carries TRBV28 and TRBJ2-1, with 8 bases identical to TRBD2. Germline V gene lookup returns CDR1 MDHEN and CDR2 SYDVKM. J gave up 4 bases and V 6 bases, and 8 bases lay outside the gene matches. There are 15 residues in the CDR3. The CDR3 reads CASRWVAGPYNEQFF. The CDR3 nucleotides are TGTGCCAGCAGATGGGTAGCGGGACCGTACAATGAGCAGTTCTTC. Based on the CDR3 plus reference TRBV28 and TRBJ2-1, the full variable domain is DVKVTQSSRYLVKRTGEKVFLECVQDMDHENMFWYRQDPGLGLRLIYFSYDVKMKEKGDIPEGYSVSREKKERFSLILESASTNQTSMYLCASRWVAGPYNEQFFGPGTRLTVL.

The chain combines TRBV28 with TRBJ1-3; 10 nucleotides agree with TRBD1. The CDR3 consists of 18 residues. Germline CDR1 and CDR2: MDHEN and SYDVKM. V shed 3 bases, J shed 0 bases, and the junction held 8 bases outside the gene matches. CDR3 DNA sequence: TGTGCCAGCAGTTTGGGGACAGGGGCCACCAGCTCTGGAAACACCATATATTTT. Residues: CASSLGTGATSSGNTIYF.

The CDR3 is CASRVIWGGDTQYF. The CDR3 DNA is TGTGCCAGTAGGGTGATTTGGGGCGGAGATACGCAGTATTTT. The chain has TRBV19 and TRBJ2-3; D is possibly TRBD1 (5 bases). Germline V lookup: CDR1 LNHDA, CDR2 SQIVND (reference sequence). Trimming took 6 bases from V and 5 from J, leaving 15 bases between them. The CDR3 has 14 amino acids.

The rearrangement links TRBV19 to TRBJ1-2, with TRBD1 matching over 7 bases. CDR3 length equals 11 residues. V gave up 7 bases and J gave up 8 bases; unmatched junction bases: 4. Germline V lookup: CDR1 LNHDA, CDR2 SQIVND (reference sequence). In DNA form, the CDR3 reads TGTGCCAGTATGTCAGGGGGAGGCTACACCTTC. As protein: CASMSGGGYTF. The full variable domain, its missing parts supplied by reference TRBV19 and TRBJ1-2, is DGGITQSPKYLFRKEGQNVTLSCEQNLNHDAMYWYRQDPGQGLRLIYYSQIVNDFQKGDIAEGYSVSREKKESFPLTVTSAQKNPTAFYLCASMSGGGYTFGSGTRLTVV.

This clone was seen ten or more times. The chain is built from TRBV9 and TRBJ2-7; D unclear. Trimming took off 4 bases at V and 6 bases at J, with 8 bases between the two ends. The germline CDR1 and CDR2 sequences are SGDLS and YYNGEE. This CDR3 region has 11 residues. DNA for the CDR3: TGTGCCAGCAGCTCTTCGGGCGAGCAGTACTTC. This translates into CASSSSGEQYF.

The sample holds a few counts of this clone. This chain uses TRBV6-5 with TRBJ1-1, with 7 positions matching TRBD1. CDR3 length: 13 amino acids. The V gene's germline CDR1 is MNHEY and CDR2 SVGAGI. With V trimmed by 6 bases and J by 6 bases, 7 bases remained unmatched. CDR3 sequence: CASRNTGDAEAFF. The DNA for the CDR3 is TGTGCCAGCAGAAACACAGGGGACGCTGAAGCTTTCTTT.

The V and J genes are TRBV14 and TRBJ1-1, with D hard to call. From germline, CDR1 is SGHDN and CDR2 FVKESK. This CDR3 has 14 amino acids. V was pared by 4 bases and J by 0 bases, with 9 bases between. DNA for the CDR3: TGTGCCAGCAGCCCCCTGGGCGTGAACACTGAAGCTTTCTTT. Protein product: CASSPLGVNTEAFF.

The chain recombines TRBV10-2 with TRBJ1-3; TRBD1 might be the D (5 bases). CDR1 is WSHSY, CDR2 SAAADI, per germline. The CDR3 runs 16 residues. Trimming left V 5 bases short and J 0 bases short, with 14 bases between. The CDR3 DNA is TGCGCCAGCAGTAAAGTGGAGGGGAGCTCTGGAAACACCATATATTTT. Translation gives CASSKVEGSSGNTIYF.

The chain links TRBV3-1 (or the pseudogene TRBV3-2) to TRBJ2-5; 8 positions match TRBD2. J lost 7 bases, V lost 2 bases, and 6 bases had no gene match. Germline V gene data show CDR1 as LGHDT and CDR2 as YNNKEL (reference sequence). This CDR3 region has 14 residues. CDR3: CASSQKDGGGTQYF. In nucleotides, the CDR3 is TGTGCCAGCAGCCAAAAGGACGGGGGGGGGACCCAGTACTTC.

With respect to this clone: The junction differs from germline at one of its ends, possibly a read error. This chain connects TRBV7-8 to TRBJ2-2; D may be TRBD2 (5 bases). This CDR3 is built from 15 residues. Germline CDR1 and CDR2: SGHVS and FQNEAQ. This CDR3 is CASSPRRVTTGELFF. CDR3 coding DNA: TGTGCCAGCAGCCCCAGGCGGGTAACCACCGGAGAGCTGTTTTTT.

The V call is TRBV10-2, the J call TRBJ1-3; no clear D gene. The CDR3 runs to 16 residues. Germline V CDR1 and CDR2: WSHSY, SAAADI. V was trimmed by 7 bases and J by 0 bases, leaving 16 bases between them. The CDR3 protein is CASNSGSEISGNTIYF. DNA of the CDR3: TGCGCCAGCAACAGCGGATCCGAGATCTCTGGAAACACCATATATTTT.

This chain connects TRBV7-3 to TRBJ2-1, with 9 nucleotides matching TRBD2. CDR1 SGHTA and CDR2 FQGTGA come from the germline V gene. CDR3 length: 18 amino acids. The V segment lost 2 bases and the J segment 0 bases; nucleotides outside the gene matches: 8. CDR3 residues: CASSLVGTSRSSYNEQFF. In nucleotides, the CDR3 is TGTGCCAGCAGCTTAGTCGGGACTAGCAGGAGCTCCTACAATGAGCAGTTCTTC.

J is TRBJ1-2 and V is TRBV14; D unresolved. CDR1 SGHDN and CDR2 FVKESK come from the germline V gene. The CDR3 is 14 amino acids. V lost 1 base and J 4 bases, leaving 10 bases between the germline ends. The CDR3 is CASSQGRLLYGYTF. The DNA for the CDR3 is TGTGCCAGCAGCCAAGGGCGGCTCCTCTATGGCTACACCTTC.

The chain links TRBV7-8 to TRBJ2-2; D might be TRBD1 (6 bases). Germline CDR1 SGHVS, CDR2 FQNEAQ. This CDR3 has 15 amino acids. V was clipped by 3 bases and J by 1 base, with 9 bases between them. The CDR3 DNA reads as TGTGCCAGCAGCTTGGGGGCAGGGAACACCGGGGAGCTGTTTTTT. Amino acids: CASSLGAGNTGELFF.

The J gene is TRBJ1-4, the V gene TRBV28, with D possibly TRBD1 on 5 matching bases. Deletions cut 6 bases from V and 3 bases from J, with 11 bases between. Germline CDR1 reads MDHEN; CDR2 reads SYDVKM. The CDR3 has 14 amino acids. The CDR3 protein is CASSLGEPNEKLFF. The CDR3 DNA reads as TGTGCCAGCAGCCTAGGGGAACCTAATGAAAAACTGTTTTTT. Full variable domain (outside the CDR3, taken from reference TRBV28 and TRBJ1-4): DVKVTQSSRYLVKRTGEKVFLECVQDMDHENMFWYRQDPGLGLRLIYFSYDVKMKEKGDIPEGYSVSREKKERFSLILESASTNQTSMYLCASSLGEPNEKLFFGSGTQLSVL.

V gene TRBV1 combines with J gene TRBJ2-3; TRBD2 was called by the table and not checked on the DNA. TRBV1 is a recognized pseudogene. CDR3 length: 10 amino acids. CDR3 protein: CTSRLNTQYF. CDR3 coding DNA: TGCACCAGCCGCCTAAATACGCAGTATTTT.

The chain combines TRBV24-1 with TRBJ1-5; TRBD1 matches 7 bases. J was trimmed by 7 bases and V by 5 bases; bases with no gene match: 4. This CDR3 is 13 amino acids long. Germline loops: CDR1 KGHDR, CDR2 SFDVKD. CDR3 loop: CATSGVQGQPQHF. CDR3 nucleotides: TGTGCCACCAGTGGCGTACAGGGGCAGCCCCAGCATTTT.